This T cell receptor beta chain was recorded in a study of shared clonotypes between healthy human individuals. The study's findings and limits: Sharing of clonotypes among donors was expected to vary with sequencing depth.

Points on this clone: Antigen unknown.

CD45RO-negative, CCR7-positively selected cells formed the naive CD8 fraction, excluding terminally differentiated effector memory CD45RA+ cells. CDR3 length: 11 residues. In germline, CDR1 is SGHDN, CDR2 FVKESK. V was shortened by 0 bases and J by 8 bases, with 5 bases between the two germline ends. Sequencing was at deep level. The protocol was immunoSEQ multiplex PCR, while the TCRdb copy is restricted to in-frame clones and leaves out a portion. The sample has about 650,000 clones, over 95% seen once. This sequence joins TRBV14 and TRBJ2-7; D is uncertain. This TCR came from a woman aged 25 to 45 in good health. Sequencing was done on a sample of naive CD8+ T cells sorted from blood. In DNA form, the CDR3 reads TGTGCCAGCAGCCAAGATAACCAGCAGTACTTC. This translates into CASSQDNQQYF.